This T cell receptor (beta chain) is from a study of CD8 T cells in Susac syndrome. Random hexamers were used to reverse transcribe about 0.45 to 1 ug of RNA. An immunoSEQ multiplex PCR amplified TCR beta CDR3 over 54 Vbeta and 13 Jbeta. TCRdb re-called the immunoSEQ multiplex PCR reads through MiXCR, storing one row per CDR3 protein. The repertoire holds approximately 120,000 distinct CDR3 sequences, with about nine tenths as singletons. Sequencing of TCR beta, carried out with a high-throughput approach, was applied to CD8+ and CD4+ T cells from the blood. Matching for age and sex applied to the controls, who were healthy donors. CDR1 is MNHEY and CDR2 is SMNVEV in the germline V gene (reference sequence). V dropped 6 bases and J dropped 2 bases, with 17 bases sitting between them. The CDR3 extends over 15 amino acids.

The receptor comes from a human donor in good health. V usage is TRBV27 and J usage is TRBJ2-7; D uncertain. Specimen: CD4+ T cells from PBMCs. For the CDR3, the DNA is TGTGCCAGCAGCCCTACGGGCAGCCCGACCTACGAGCAGTACTTC. This gives the protein CASSPTGSPTYEQYF.